The 21 T cell receptor beta chains given below trace back to one sample, sequenced in a study of blood T cell repertoires in COVID-19. Measured with immunoSEQ multiplex PCR; TCRdb has only the in-frame clones, and not every one. The table lists some 450,000 clones, 70% to 90% of them singletons. Sample: peripheral blood. Receptors originate from a woman aged 45-65 years with COVID-19, enrolled during active disease.

V is TRBV30 and J is TRBJ1-2; 7 nucleotides align to TRBD1. Germline lookup yields CDR1 GTSNPN and CDR2 SVGIG (reference sequence). With 3 bases clipped from V and 4 bases from J, the junction kept 11 bases outside the gene matches. The CDR3 is made up of 15 amino acids. In DNA, the CDR3 is TGTGCCTGGAGCAGAGGGGCCAAGGGGGCCTATGGCTACACCTTC. As protein: CAWSRGAKGAYGYTF.

The V and J genes are TRBV12-3 or TRBV12-4 and TRBJ1-3, with no clear D. V lost 6 bases to trimming and J lost 9 bases, with 12 bases between them. The CDR3 spans 12 residues. For the CDR3, the DNA is TGTGCCAGCAGCGCCCCCGGAGGCACCATATATTTT. The encoded protein is CASSAPGGTIYF.

The V and J genes are TRBV9 and TRBJ2-7; no clear D gene. CDR3 length: 15 residues. From germline, CDR1 is SGDLS and CDR2 YYNGEE. Trimming shortened V by 0 bases and J by 3 bases, and 13 bases separated the two germline ends. The CDR3 region is CASSVDITDYYEQYF. The CDR3 region has the DNA TGTGCCAGCAGCGTAGACATAACCGATTACTACGAGCAGTACTTC.

The rearrangement links TRBV28 to TRBJ1-1; possible D gene TRBD1, 6 bases. V lost 6 bases and J lost 0, with 17 bases in between. Germline CDR1 and CDR2: MDHEN and SYDVKM. This CDR3 has 16 residues. In nucleotides, the CDR3 is TGTGCCAGCAGATCAGCCCCTACAGGGATGAACACTGAAGCTTTCTTT. Translation: CASRSAPTGMNTEAFF.

The J gene is TRBJ2-2, the V gene TRBV18; D possibly corresponds to TRBD1 (6 bases). In germline, CDR1 is KGHSH, CDR2 LQKENI. The CDR3 sequence is 16 residues long. V was pared by 3 bases and J by 3 bases, with 14 bases between. The CDR3 reads CASSPRQGGDTGELFF. In nucleotides, the CDR3 is TGTGCCAGCTCACCCAGGCAAGGGGGAGACACCGGGGAGCTGTTTTTT.

The CDR3 DNA is TGTGCCAGCAGTGCGAGCTCTGGAAACACCATATATTTT. Amino acid sequence: CASSASSGNTIYF. The chain links TRBV2 to TRBJ1-3; no firm D call. From germline, CDR1 is SNHLY and CDR2 FYNNEI. This CDR3 has 13 amino acids. With 4 bases removed from V and 0 bases from J, the gap between germline ends came to 4 bases.

The chain combines TRBV5-1 with TRBJ2-3; tentatively, D is TRBD2 (6 bases). The CDR3 sequence is 15 residues long. The V gene lost 0 bases and the J gene lost 2 bases, with 10 bases spanning the gap. Per the germline V gene, CDR1 is SGHRS and CDR2 is YFSETQ. The CDR3 reads CASSLGGVDTDTQYF. CDR3 DNA sequence: TGCGCCAGCAGCTTGGGCGGGGTTGACACAGATACGCAGTATTTT.

V gene TRBV19 combines with J gene TRBJ1-1; TRBD1 agrees at 7 bases. CDR3 size: 14 residues. The J segment lost 0 bases and the V segment lost 7 bases, leaving 5 bases of the junction unmatched. Per the germline V gene, CDR1 is LNHDA and CDR2 is SQIVND (reference sequence). The CDR3 sequence is CASTQTGLNTEAFF. The CDR3 nucleotides are TGTGCCAGTACTCAGACAGGGCTGAACACTGAAGCTTTCTTT.

V usage is TRBV11-3 and J usage is TRBJ1-1; possible D gene TRBD1, 6 bases. CDR3 length: 14 residues. Deletions cut 0 bases from V and 5 bases from J, with 10 bases between. Germline values: CDR1 SGHNT, CDR2 YENEEA. The CDR3 sequence: CASSLEGAKTEAFF. The CDR3 DNA reads TGTGCCAGCAGCTTAGAGGGGGCGAAGACTGAAGCTTTCTTT.

CDR3 protein: CASSLSTGGGYGYTF. The CDR3 DNA is TGTGCCAGCAGTTTATCAACAGGGGGCGGCTATGGCTACACCTTC. The chain uses TRBV27 and TRBJ1-2; TRBD1 agrees at 9 bases. In germline, CDR1 is MNHEY, CDR2 SMNVEV (reference sequence). With 0 bases clipped from V and 4 bases from J, the junction kept 3 bases outside the gene matches. The CDR3 totals 15 residues.

The chain couples TRBV5-4 to TRBJ2-1, with 7 nucleotides matching TRBD1. The junction had 12 bases not matched to a gene; V was cut back by 2 bases and J by 10 bases. This CDR3 comprises 15 residues. Looked up from germline, CDR1 is SGHNT and CDR2 is YYREEE (reference sequence). This chain's CDR3 is CASSFGTAPAAEQFF. In DNA form, the CDR3 reads TGTGCCAGCAGCTTTGGGACAGCCCCGGCAGCGGAGCAGTTCTTC.

The rearrangement joins TRBV30 to TRBJ2-3, with TRBD2 matching 7 bases. CDR1 and CDR2 (germline): GTSNPN, SVGIG (reference sequence). The CDR3 length is 17 residues. The V and J ends lost 2 bases and 5 bases, in that order; junction bases with no gene match: 16. CDR3 region: CAWSTTPIAGGGDTQYF. CDR3 sequence (DNA): TGTGCCTGGAGTACCACCCCAATAGCGGGCGGTGGAGATACGCAGTATTTT.

J is TRBJ1-2 and V is TRBV12-5, with a tentative D call TRBD1 (5 bases). V lost 0 bases to trimming and J lost 8 bases, with 22 bases between them. The CDR3 totals 17 residues. Germline CDR1 LGHNT, CDR2 FRNRAP. CDR3 residues: CASGLVPLAGYSGGYTF. DNA of the CDR3: TGTGCTAGTGGTTTGGTACCTCTTGCAGGGTACTCAGGAGGCTACACCTTC.

The chain links TRBV5-1 to TRBJ1-2, with 10 bases fitting TRBD1. V was clipped by 1 base and J by 6 bases; unmatched bases: 9. The CDR3 totals 16 residues. The V gene's germline CDR1 is SGHRS and CDR2 YFSETQ. The CDR3 region is CASSLTSTGGEDGYTF. In DNA form, the CDR3 reads TGCGCCAGCAGCTTGACATCGACAGGGGGCGAGGATGGCTACACCTTC.

This clone came up a few times. The chain employs TRBV19 and TRBJ2-2; tentative D call: TRBD2 (6 bases). V was cut by 2 bases and J by 4 bases, with 14 bases left in between. CDR3 length: 16 amino acids. The germline gives CDR1 LNHDA, CDR2 SQIVND (reference sequence). CDR3 nucleotide sequence: TGTGCCAGTAGTATAAGTGGGACTTTAGGCACCGGGGAGCTGTTTTTT. Translating it yields CASSISGTLGTGELFF.

This rearrangement joins TRBV28 to TRBJ2-3, with 9 bases fitting TRBD1. CDR1 and CDR2 from the germline V gene are MDHEN and SYDVKM. The V gene end was trimmed by 9 bases and the J gene end by 6 bases; junction bases not matched to a gene: 16. This CDR3 spans 16 amino acids. The CDR3 spells CASHTPGQGFSDTQYF. In DNA, the CDR3 is TGTGCCAGTCACACTCCGGGACAGGGTTTTTCGGATACGCAGTATTTT.

V and J are TRBV11-3 and TRBJ2-1, with TRBD1 matching over 7 bases. The germline CDR1 and CDR2 sequences are SGHNT and YENEEA. CDR3 length: 16 amino acids. The J segment lost 5 bases and the V segment lost 1 base, leaving 8 bases of the junction unmatched. DNA for the CDR3: TGTGCCAGCAGCTTAGCCCCAGGGGGTTCGGACAATGAGCAGTTCTTC. Protein sequence: CASSLAPGGSDNEQFF. Full variable domain (missing parts from reference TRBV11-3 and TRBJ2-1): EAGVVQSPRYKIIEKKQPVAFWCNPISGHNTLYWYLQNLGQGPELLIRYENEEAVDDSQLPKDRFSAERLKGVDSTLKIQPAELGDSAVYLCASSLAPGGSDNEQFFGPGTRLTVL.

The chain joins TRBV7-6 to TRBJ2-1, with TRBD2 identical over 9 bases. Germline CDR1 SGHVS, CDR2 FNYEAQ. With 0 bases clipped from V and 15 bases from J, the junction kept 3 bases outside the gene matches. The CDR3 length is 12 residues. CDR3 nucleotide sequence: TGTGCCAGCAGCTTAGCTAGCGGGGGACCGTTCTTC. Amino acids: CASSLASGGPFF.

The chain has TRBV13 and TRBJ2-1; 8 bases match TRBD1. Germline values: CDR1 PRHDT, CDR2 FYEKMQ (reference sequence). With V trimmed by 5 bases and J by 2 bases, 8 bases remained unmatched. This CDR3 region has 16 residues. The CDR3 nucleotides read TGTGCCAGCAGCCATCCCGACAGGGGACCCTACAATGAGCAGTTCTTC. Protein: CASSHPDRGPYNEQFF. The whole variable domain, filled in from reference TRBV13 and TRBJ2-1, reads AAGVIQSPRHLIKEKRETATLKCYPIPRHDTVYWYQQGPGQDPQFLISFYEKMQSDKGSIPDRFSAQQFSDYHSELNMSSLELGDSALYFCASSHPDRGPYNEQFFGPGTRLTVL.

The gene calls are TRBV24-1 and TRBJ2-3; 8 bases agree with TRBD1. The CDR3 has 13 amino acids. Germline-derived CDR1 and CDR2 are KGHDR and SFDVKD. Germline trimming cut 9 bases from V and 2 bases from J; bases unmatched to any gene: 3. The CDR3 reads CATAGGPTDTQYF. DNA of the CDR3: TGTGCCACCGCAGGGGGCCCCACAGATACGCAGTATTTT.

V is TRBV3-1 (or the pseudogene TRBV3-2) and J is TRBJ1-2; 7 positions agree with TRBD1. The length of the CDR3 is 14 residues. Germline assignment: CDR1 LGHDT and CDR2 YNNKEL (reference sequence). V trimming: 6 bases; J trimming: 4 bases; junction bases outside the gene matches: 8. The CDR3 protein is CASRSPGQAYGYTF. The CDR3 coding sequence is TGTGCCAGCAGGAGCCCCGGACAGGCCTATGGCTACACCTTC.